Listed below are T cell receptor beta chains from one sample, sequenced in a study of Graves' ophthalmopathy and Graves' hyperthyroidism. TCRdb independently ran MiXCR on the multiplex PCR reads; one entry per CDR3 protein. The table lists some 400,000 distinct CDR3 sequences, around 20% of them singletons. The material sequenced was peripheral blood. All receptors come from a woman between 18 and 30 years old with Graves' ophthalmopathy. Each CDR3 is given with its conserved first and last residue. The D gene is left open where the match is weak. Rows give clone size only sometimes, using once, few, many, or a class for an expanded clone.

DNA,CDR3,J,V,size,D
TGTGCCAGCAGTTTAGATGCCACTGAAGCTTTCTTT,CASSLDATEAFF,TRBJ1-1,TRBV12-3/TRBV12-4,few,NA
TGTGCCAGCAGTTTAATAAAGCGGGGGGCCCCCTACGAGCAGTACTTC,CASSLIKRGAPYEQYF,TRBJ2-7,TRBV28,many,TRBD2
TGTGCCAGCAGTTTATTGACAGCCAATCCGGGGCCCCTCCACTTT,CASSLLTANPGPLHF,TRBJ1-6,TRBV28,many,NA
TGTGCCATCAGTGAGCGGGAGGGCCCCTACGAGCAGTACTTC,CAISEREGPYEQYF,TRBJ2-7,TRBV10-3,many,TRBD2
TGTGCCAGCAGTAATTCCTGGAATAACTATGGCTACACCTTC,CASSNSWNNYGYTF,TRBJ1-2,TRBV12-3/TRBV12-4,many,NA
TGTGCCAGCAGAAGCTTCGGGGAGGACACCATATATTTT,CASRSFGEDTIYF,TRBJ1-3,TRBV27,NA,NA
TGCGCCAGCAGTGACCGGCTCAGCTTCTACGAGCAGTACTTC,CASSDRLSFYEQYF,TRBJ2-7,TRBV10-1,many,NA
TGTGCCAGCAGTTTGGATGGGGCCCCCTTTAGCAATCAGCCCCAGCATTTT,CASSLDGAPFSNQPQHF,TRBJ1-5,TRBV12-3/TRBV12-4,NA,NA
TGTGCCAGCAGTTTATTTGCAGTTCATCAGCCCCAGCATTTT,CASSLFAVHQPQHF,TRBJ1-5,TRBV27,many,NA
TGTGCCAGCAGCTCTAGATTTGGAGGCACAGATACGCAGTATTTT,CASSSRFGGTDTQYF,TRBJ2-3,TRBV7-8,many,NA
TGTGCCAGCAGCTTACCCCCTGGGTTAGGCAGGGTGAACACTGAAGCTTTCTTT,CASSLPPGLGRVNTEAFF,TRBJ1-1,TRBV7-8,many,NA
TGTGCCAGCAGTCCTACAGGGTTAGGGAGCAATCAGCCCCAGCATTTT,CASSPTGLGSNQPQHF,TRBJ1-5,TRBV6-1,NA,NA
TGTGCCAGCCAATCTTCAGGGAATCAGCCCCAGCATTTT,CASQSSGNQPQHF,TRBJ1-5,TRBV19,many,NA
TGCGCCAGCACATCGACTAGCGGGAGTCAGGGGGAGCTGTTTTTT,CASTSTSGSQGELFF,TRBJ2-2,TRBV5-1,many,TRBD2
TGTGCCAGCAGAGAAGGGGGGACGTCCTACGAGCAGTACTTC,CASREGGTSYEQYF,TRBJ2-7,TRBV6-1,few,NA
TGTGCCAGCAAGGCGGCTGCTGTGACCCAGTACTTC,CASKAAAVTQYF,TRBJ2-5,TRBV28,many,NA
TGTGCCAGTGGGTGGGTCACTGAAGCTTTCTTT,CASGWVTEAFF,TRBJ1-1,TRBV19,NA,NA
TGTGCCAGTAGTCTGCAGGTTAACTATGGCTACACCTTC,CASSLQVNYGYTF,TRBJ1-2,TRBV19,few,NA
TGTGCCACCAGTGACCTAGGGGTAAACACCGGGGAGCTGTTTTTT,CATSDLGVNTGELFF,TRBJ2-2,TRBV24-1,many,NA
TGCAGTGCTAGAGATTCGGCGGGGGCAAGTCAGCCCCAGCATTTT,CSARDSAGASQPQHF,TRBJ1-5,TRBV20-1,many,NA